Following are 12 T cell receptor beta chains from one sample sequenced in a study of human T cells and chemical hapten exposure. TCRdb reanalysed the RACE reads using MiXCR and keeps one entry per CDR3 protein. The sample carries about 130,000 distinct CDR3 sequences, roughly 9% recorded once. Time point specified: healthy volunteer bleed at 2 weeks. Unfractionated whole blood yielded the extracted total RNA. Sample: whole blood. The receptors originated from a male donor in good health. Some clones in this sample may be carry-over from other donors' samples.

This clonotype occurred many times. This chain connects TRBV3-1 to TRBJ1-5; TRBD1 matches 8 bases. Germline trimming cut 2 bases from V and 7 bases from J; bases unmatched to any gene: 10. The CDR3 totals 16 residues. Germline-derived CDR1 and CDR2 are LGHDT and YNNKEL (reference sequence). The CDR3 bases are TGTGCCAGCAGCCAATCCCGACAGGGGATTGGGCAGCCCCAGCATTTT. This sequence encodes CASSQSRQGIGQPQHF.

The CDR3 sequence: CASSPRGLNRGHYGYTF. CDR3 nucleotide sequence: TGTGCCAGCAGTCCGCGTGGCCTAAACAGGGGGCACTATGGCTACACCTTC. The chain recombines TRBV28 with TRBJ1-2, with 9 bases matching TRBD1. This CDR3 has 17 amino acids. The V gene end was trimmed by 5 bases and the J gene end by 3 bases; junction bases not matched to a gene: 13. CDR1 MDHEN and CDR2 SYDVKM come from the germline V gene.

The genes are TRBV29-1 and TRBJ2-5; TRBD2 matches 7 bases. The junction had 2 bases not matched to a gene; V was cut back by 3 bases and J by 1 base. Germline CDR1 SQVTM, CDR2 ANQGSEA. This CDR3 contains 13 residues. CDR3 DNA sequence: TGCAGCGTTGATTCGGGGGGCCAAGAGACCCAGTACTTC. Protein product: CSVDSGGQETQYF.

This clonotype has ten or more counts. The chain joins TRBV6-5 to TRBJ2-7, with D hard to call. The ends were cut back, 6 bases at V and 2 bases at J, with 11 bases in the middle. Germline V lookup: CDR1 MNHEY, CDR2 SVGAGI. The CDR3 loop spans 13 amino acids. The CDR3 nucleotides are TGTGCCAGCAGCCCCGGGCCTACCTACGAGCAGTACTTC. Translating gives CASSPGPTYEQYF.

This clonotype was counted between two and nine times. The rearrangement links TRBV3-1 to TRBJ2-7; TRBD1 is a possible D gene (5 bases). This CDR3 is 14 amino acids long. Germline V gives CDR1 LGHDT, CDR2 YNNKEL (reference sequence). V was trimmed by 0 bases and J by 1 base, leaving 7 bases between them. The CDR3: CASSQEQGSYEQYF. The CDR3 nucleotides read TGTGCCAGCAGCCAAGAGCAGGGTTCCTACGAGCAGTACTTC.

This clonotype was seen ten or more times. The chain uses TRBV5-1 and TRBJ2-1; 8 bases map to TRBD1. J lost 8 bases, V lost 4 bases, and 8 bases had no gene match. Germline lookup yields CDR1 SGHRS and CDR2 YFSETQ. This CDR3 comprises 14 residues. CDR3 amino acids: CASSPGQGSHEQFF. The CDR3 DNA sequence: TGCGCCAGCAGCCCCGGACAGGGCAGCCATGAGCAGTTCTTC.

This clonotype turned up a few times. This chain links TRBV2 with TRBJ1-1; the D is unclear. Deletions cut 11 bases from V and 6 bases from J, with 22 bases between. CDR1 is SNHLY, CDR2 FYNNEI, per germline. The CDR3 covers 14 residues. This CDR3 reads CAGEEASAISEAFF. The CDR3, as DNA: TGTGCCGGAGAAGAGGCCAGCGCCATATCTGAAGCTTTCTTT.

This clonotype was counted between two and nine times. The chain couples TRBV5-1 to TRBJ2-2; 7 bases match TRBD1. The V gene's germline CDR1 is SGHRS and CDR2 YFSETQ. This CDR3 comprises 18 residues. With V trimmed by 3 bases and J by 1 base, 12 bases remained unmatched. In DNA, the CDR3 is TGCGCCAGCAGCTGGAGACAGGGAATAAGATTGAACACCGGGGAGCTGTTTTTT. Its protein is CASSWRQGIRLNTGELFF.

This chain connects TRBV6-5 to TRBJ1-5; D ambiguous. V was cut by 6 bases and J by 0 bases, with 12 bases left in between. The germline gives CDR1 MNHEY, CDR2 SVGAGI. The CDR3 runs to 15 residues. CDR3 sequence reads: CASRKETYSNQPQHF. The CDR3 DNA reads TGTGCCAGCAGAAAGGAGACTTATAGCAATCAGCCCCAGCATTTT.

This clonotype has a count of ten or more. V and J are TRBV29-1 and TRBJ1-2, with 8 bases fitting TRBD1. V lost 0 bases and J lost 3; bases outside the gene matches: 3. The CDR3 covers 14 residues. Germline-derived CDR1 and CDR2 are SQVTM and ANQGSEA. CDR3 nucleotides: TGCAGCGTTGAAGACAGGGGGCCGGACTATGGCTACACCTTC. It translates to CSVEDRGPDYGYTF.

This clonotype was observed a handful of times. The chain joins TRBV7-8 to TRBJ1-5; possibly TRBD1 for D (5 bases). The CDR3 consists of 15 residues. Trimming pared 5 bases from V and 2 bases from J, leaving 13 bases between. CDR1 is SGHVS and CDR2 is FQNEAQ in the germline V gene. CDR3 region: CASSRGVTGNQPQHF. The CDR3 region has the DNA TGTGCCAGCAGCAGGGGAGTAACGGGCAATCAGCCCCAGCATTTT.

This rearrangement joins TRBV6-1 to TRBJ2-2; D unclear. Trimming removed 0 bases from V and 0 bases from J, with 8 bases in between. CDR1 and CDR2 from the germline V gene are MNHNS and SASEGT. The CDR3 is made up of 16 amino acids. The CDR3 is CASSEAPASNTGELFF. CDR3 bases: TGTGCCAGCAGTGAAGCGCCCGCGTCGAACACCGGGGAGCTGTTTTTT.